This TCR beta chain was identified in a study of T cell responses to AZD1222 COVID-19 vaccine. General study results and limits: The study sampled repertoires only after the peak T cell response. Of spike-specific TCRs, nearly half reportedly target regions left unmutated in variants. Baseline seropositivity characterized only six AZD1222 recipients. Clonal diversity was possibly underestimated; the donors were predominantly white British and more often female.

This clone has more than one count but fewer than ten. The antigen remains undetermined. Trimming removed 2 bases from V and 5 bases from J, with 13 bases in between. The CDR3 covers 14 residues. Germline loops: CDR1 SGHDT, CDR2 YYEEEE. Assay used: immunoSEQ multiplex PCR; TCRdb lists only in-frame clones, some missing. Of about 130,000 clones listed, around 92% are singletons. The receptor was derived from an adult in good health. The V and J genes are TRBV5-6 and TRBJ1-2; D ambiguous. Specimen: peripheral blood, collected on day 0 of AZD1222 vaccination. The DNA of the CDR3 is TGTGCCAGCAGCTTAGGACCCGGGGTATATGGCTACACCTTC. It codes for CASSLGPGVYGYTF.